This T cell receptor beta chain was recorded in a study of T cells after yellow fever vaccination. Via MiXCR, TCRdb re-called the 5' RACE reads, giving one row per CDR3 protein. This sample has around 360,000 distinct CDR3 sequences; 11% occur once, and the top ten carry roughly a sixth. There are 13 residues in the CDR3. The V gene end was trimmed by 4 bases and the J gene end by 8 bases; junction bases not matched to a gene: 6. Germline values: CDR1 ENHRY, CDR2 SYGVKD. This clonotype was detected only a few times. The chain joins TRBV10-3 to TRBJ1-1; TRBD1 agrees at 8 bases. This sequence was found in a man between 18 and 29 years old who received the YFV17D yellow fever vaccine. This specimen was PBMCs, taken on the day of the first yellow fever vaccination. Here the CDR3 DNA reads TGTGCCATCAGTGGGGGGGACAGGAGAGAAGCTTTCTTT. This sequence encodes CAISGGDRREAFF.